The 22 T cell receptor beta chains presented below share a single source sample, sequenced in a study of Tregs in tolerant kidney transplant recipients. Assay: immunoSEQ multiplex PCR; the TCRdb copy retains only in-frame clones and omits some. The sample consists of roughly 70,000 clones, around 84% of them appearing once. The sequenced sample was CD4+ T cells from blood. The receptors originated from a human donor in good health.

The rearrangement uses TRBV7-2 and TRBJ2-5; tentative D call: TRBD1 (5 bases). With 1 base removed from V and 4 bases from J, the gap between germline ends came to 13 bases. Germline loops: CDR1 SGHTA, CDR2 FQGNSA. This CDR3 has 15 amino acids. CDR3 sequence: CASSLVLRQGETQYF. The CDR3 DNA sequence: TGTGCCAGCAGCTTAGTCCTTAGGCAGGGAGAGACCCAGTACTTC.

The chain links TRBV5-4 to TRBJ2-7; D gene uncertain. V shed 4 bases and J shed 3 bases, with 8 bases lying between them. This CDR3 has 12 amino acids. Germline CDR1 SGHNT, CDR2 YYREEE (reference sequence). CDR3 region: CASSRPNYEQYF. The CDR3 nucleotides read TGTGCCAGCAGCCGCCCGAACTACGAGCAGTACTTC.

This chain uses TRBV5-6 with TRBJ1-4, with D possibly TRBD1 on 6 matching bases. This CDR3 region has 14 residues. V shed 2 bases and J shed 4 bases, with 9 bases lying between them. Per germline, CDR1 SGHDT and CDR2 YYEEEE. This chain's CDR3 is CASSLGQFNEKLFF. The CDR3 nucleotides read TGTGCCAGCAGCTTAGGACAGTTTAATGAAAAACTGTTTTTT.

The genes are TRBV11-3 and TRBJ2-3; the match to TRBD1 covers 11 bases. The CDR3 sequence is 15 residues long. The ends lost 5 bases at V and 1 base at J; junction bases unmatched: 2. Germline V gene lookup returns CDR1 SGHNT and CDR2 YENEEA. CDR3 amino acids: CASSPGQGGTDTQYF. The CDR3 DNA reads as TGTGCCAGCAGCCCGGGACAGGGGGGCACAGATACGCAGTATTTT.

This clone was counted a single time. V and J are TRBV11-3 and TRBJ1-1; a weak D match, TRBD1 (6 bases). Per the germline V gene, CDR1 is SGHNT and CDR2 is YENEEA. Deletions cut 3 bases from V and 10 bases from J, with 15 bases between. This CDR3 spans 13 amino acids. CDR3 residues: CASSFRGVGVAFF. The CDR3 DNA reads TGTGCCAGCAGCTTTAGGGGGGTTGGAGTAGCTTTCTTT.

The chain recombines TRBV4-1 with TRBJ1-5; D not resolved. Germline CDR1 is MGHRA and CDR2 is YSYEKL. V was clipped by 1 base and J by 1 base, with 14 bases between them. This CDR3 comprises 17 residues. CDR3 sequence reads: CASSQVPGVGSNQPQHF. CDR3 coding DNA: TGCGCCAGCAGCCAAGTCCCTGGGGTAGGCAGCAATCAGCCCCAGCATTTT.

The chain recombines TRBV6-6 with TRBJ2-7; the D gene is possibly TRBD2 (5 bases). V was cut by 0 bases and J by 7 bases, with 19 bases left in between. The CDR3 is made up of 16 amino acids. The germline V gene has CDR1 MNHNY and CDR2 SVGAGI (reference sequence). CDR3 loop: CASSYSRAQVAPEQYF. The CDR3 bases are TGTGCCAGCAGTTACTCGAGGGCGCAGGTTGCTCCAGAGCAGTACTTC.

The chain is built from TRBV5-4 and TRBJ1-1, with TRBD1 identical over 7 bases. Germline-derived CDR1 and CDR2 are SGHNT and YYREEE (reference sequence). This CDR3 spans 15 amino acids. The ends lost 1 base at V and 1 base at J; junction bases unmatched: 4. The CDR3 DNA follows: TGTGCCAGCAGCTTGCCGGGACAGACGAACACTGAAGCTTTCTTT. It specifies CASSLPGQTNTEAFF. The full variable domain, with the rest looked up from reference TRBV5-4 and TRBJ1-1, is ETGVTQSPTHLIKTRGQQVTLRCSSQSGHNTVSWYQQALGQGPQFIFQYYREEENGRGNFPPRFSGLQFPNYSSELNVNALELDDSALYLCASSLPGQTNTEAFFGQGTRLTVV.

This clone was seen only once. The chain recombines TRBV5-1 with TRBJ2-7; TRBD1 is a possible D gene (6 bases). Trimming took off 4 bases at V and 4 bases at J, with 12 bases between the two ends. Germline V gene data show CDR1 as SGHRS and CDR2 as YFSETQ. The CDR3 extends over 13 amino acids. CDR3 in amino acids: CASSLTGPYEQYF. The CDR3 DNA sequence: TGCGCCAGCAGCCTGACAGGACCTTACGAGCAGTACTTC.

Here the CDR3 DNA reads TGTGCCTGGAGTGTAATAGGACGCGAGCTTGGAAACACCATATATTTT. Protein: CAWSVIGRELGNTIYF. The chain has TRBV30 and TRBJ1-3; D uncertain. Per the germline V gene, CDR1 is GTSNPN and CDR2 is SVGIG (reference sequence). Trimming pared 0 bases from V and 3 bases from J, leaving 15 bases between. The CDR3 extends over 16 amino acids.

The V gene is TRBV5-1, the J gene TRBJ2-7; possible D gene TRBD2, 6 bases. Trimming removed 0 bases from V and 1 base from J, with 11 bases in between. The CDR3 is 15 amino acids. The germline V gene encodes CDR1 SGHRS and CDR2 YFSETQ. The CDR3 DNA reads as TGCGCCAGCAGCTTGGAGTTACGGGAGTCCTACGAGCAGTACTTC. Translation: CASSLELRESYEQYF.

The gene calls are TRBV5-1 and TRBJ2-7, with TRBD1 identical over 8 bases. The CDR3 totals 14 residues. Unmatched junction bases numbered 5, after V lost 4 bases and J lost 2 bases. Germline V gene lookup returns CDR1 SGHRS and CDR2 YFSETQ. CDR3 sequence reads: CASSRDRRTYEQYF. As DNA, the CDR3 is TGCGCCAGCAGCAGGGACAGGCGCACCTACGAGCAGTACTTC.

The chain has TRBV7-2 and TRBJ2-3; no clear D gene. This CDR3 comprises 15 residues. The germline V and J ends were trimmed by 1 base and 4 bases, with 12 bases remaining between them. Germline V gene sequence: CDR1 SGHTA, CDR2 FQGNSA. The chain's CDR3 is CASSLGHRGADTQYF. As DNA, the CDR3 is TGTGCCAGCAGCTTAGGGCACAGAGGAGCAGATACGCAGTATTTT.

V usage is TRBV28 and J usage is TRBJ1-5; TRBD1 agrees at 7 bases. CDR3 size: 14 residues. After removal of 10 bases from V and 4 bases from J, the junction contained 10 bases not matched to a gene. Germline CDR1 reads MDHEN; CDR2 reads SYDVKM. The CDR3 region has the DNA TGTGCCACCGCCGAAACAGGGGTTAATCAGCCCCAGCATTTT. Amino acids: CATAETGVNQPQHF.

This clone was seen once. The J gene is TRBJ1-1, the V gene TRBV6-5; TRBD1 might be the D (5 bases). Germline loops: CDR1 MNHEY, CDR2 SVGAGI. The CDR3 sequence is 10 residues long. Trimming stripped 7 bases from V and 8 bases from J, with 8 bases between. The CDR3 here is CASMGGEAFF. As DNA, the CDR3 is TGTGCCAGCATGGGGGGAGAAGCTTTCTTT.

The V gene is TRBV2, the J gene TRBJ1-5; tentatively, D is TRBD1 (5 bases). CDR3 size: 13 residues. CDR1 and CDR2 (germline): SNHLY, FYNNEI. Trimming took 3 bases from V and 9 from J, leaving 12 bases between them. CDR3 DNA: TGTGCCAGCAGTGAGGGCGGGGCCCGGCCCCAGCATTTT. It codes for CASSEGGARPQHF. Combining the CDR3 with reference TRBV2 and TRBJ1-5 gives the whole variable domain EPEVTQTPSHQVTQMGQEVILRCVPISNHLYFYWYRQILGQKVEFLVSFYNNEISEKSEIFDDQFSVERPDGSNFTLKIRSTKLEDSAMYFCASSEGGARPQHFGDGTRLSIL.

This clone is a singleton in its sample. The gene calls are TRBV5-5 and TRBJ1-4; D is uncertain. V lost 0 bases, J lost 5 bases, and 11 bases lay in between. The CDR3 loop spans 15 amino acids. The germline V gene has CDR1 SGHKS and CDR2 YYEKEE (reference sequence). Here the CDR3 reads CASSLGGSSNEKLFF. The CDR3 nucleotides are TGTGCCAGCAGCTTGGGTGGAAGTTCGAATGAAAAACTGTTTTTT.

The chain uses TRBV7-9 and TRBJ2-5; 9 nucleotides match TRBD2. The CDR3 is made up of 16 amino acids. Trimming took 1 base from V and 6 from J; bases not matched to a gene: 9. In germline, CDR1 is SEHNR, CDR2 FQNEAQ (reference sequence). The CDR3 is CASSLDRGGVSKTQYF. CDR3 in DNA: TGTGCCAGCAGCTTAGATCGCGGGGGGGTTTCGAAGACCCAGTACTTC.

This clone was detected only once. The CDR3 DNA follows: TGTGCCAGCAGCTCCCTAGCCCCTAGCGGGGGCACAGATACGCAGTATTTT. Translation: CASSSLAPSGGTDTQYF. J is TRBJ2-3 and V is TRBV13, with TRBD2 matching 9 bases. Germline V lookup: CDR1 PRHDT, CDR2 FYEKMQ (reference sequence). The junction had 9 bases not matched to a gene; V was cut back by 4 bases and J by 1 base. The CDR3 runs to 17 residues.

The chain combines TRBV9 with TRBJ2-1; D call uncertain. Germline CDR1 reads SGDLS; CDR2 reads YYNGEE. V was clipped by 0 bases and J by 0 bases, with 13 bases between them. This CDR3 has 17 residues. The CDR3 sequence: CASSVGHRVLSYNEQFF. As DNA, the CDR3 is TGTGCCAGCAGCGTAGGCCATAGGGTGCTCTCCTACAATGAGCAGTTCTTC.

The V call is TRBV11-2, the J call TRBJ1-1; D might be TRBD1 (5 bases). Germline CDR1 reads SGHAT; CDR2 reads FQNNGV. The CDR3 spans 14 residues. V was clipped by 0 bases and J by 11 bases, with 16 bases between them. The CDR3 reads CASSLDGAVGAAFF. As DNA, the CDR3 is TGTGCCAGCAGCTTAGATGGGGCGGTGGGCGCGGCTTTCTTT.

The gene calls are TRBV4-1 and TRBJ2-3; the D gene is possibly TRBD2 (5 bases). Trimming removed 4 bases at V and 1 base at J, with 15 bases between. Looked up from germline, CDR1 is MGHRA and CDR2 is YSYEKL. CDR3 size: 16 residues. The chain's CDR3 is CASSRLGSRGTDTQYF. Here the CDR3 DNA reads TGCGCCAGCAGCCGTCTTGGGAGTAGGGGCACAGATACGCAGTATTTT.